This T cell receptor (beta chain) was captured in a study of blood T cells in healthy people across ages. Whole-study findings and limits: The long-lived group displayed more naive CD4+ cells, plus higher diversity, than the aged donors did.

Combining a sample-barcoded 5' primer with a J-beta primer mix, a second PCR ran for about 7 to 11 cycles. Every sample gave at least 2.5 million paired-end reads containing CDR3. Each CDR3 protein gets one entry after TCRdb re-called the 5' RACE reads with MiXCR. Here the sample spans approximately 1.5 million distinct CDR3 sequences, 35% to 45% being singletons. This clonotype has more than one count but fewer than ten. Its specificity is unknown. This CDR3 is built from 14 residues. Trimming removed 8 bases from V and 1 base from J, with 11 bases in between. Germline CDR1 KGHDR, CDR2 SFDVKD. The rearrangement links TRBV24-1 to TRBJ2-1; possible D gene TRBD2, 6 bases. The receptor comes from a woman under 30 in good health. The specimen was blood. The CDR3 reads CATNPGTSYNEQFF. The CDR3 DNA is TGTGCCACCAATCCGGGGACTTCCTACAATGAGCAGTTCTTC.